The 8 T cell receptor beta chains reported below all come from one sample, sequenced in a study of blood T cell repertoires in COVID-19. Assay: immunoSEQ multiplex PCR; the TCRdb copy retains only in-frame clones and omits some. Among 200,000 to 250,000 clones, 82% were seen once, and the ten largest hold approximately 4.8%. Sequencing was carried out using peripheral blood. The source is a woman between 70 and 85 years old with acute or convalescent COVID-19.

This chain joins TRBV6-4 and TRBJ2-7, with 7 bases lining up with TRBD1. The V gene's germline CDR1 is MRHNA and CDR2 SNTAGT. Unmatched junction bases numbered 11, after V lost 0 bases and J lost 3 bases. This CDR3 has 17 amino acids. DNA of the CDR3: TGTGCCAGCAGTGACTCGAACAGGGGCGCCGTAGACTACGAGCAGTACTTC. It codes for CASSDSNRGAVDYEQYF.

This clone was seen a handful of times. This chain links TRBV7-2 with TRBJ1-2, with no clear D. Germline lookup yields CDR1 SGHTA and CDR2 FQGNSA. V lost 0 bases to trimming and J lost 1 base, with 6 bases between them. CDR3 length: 14 amino acids. CDR3 DNA sequence: TGTGCCAGCAGCTTAGCGGCAGTTAACTATGGCTACACCTTC. It yields the protein CASSLAAVNYGYTF.

The V gene is TRBV27, the J gene TRBJ1-4; 7 positions agree with TRBD1. The V gene's germline CDR1 is MNHEY and CDR2 SMNVEV (reference sequence). The CDR3 has 14 residues. The trim removed 4 bases at V and 6 bases at J, leaving 5 bases unmatched. CDR3 region: CASSSGGLDEKLFF. The CDR3 region has the DNA TGTGCCAGCAGTTCAGGGGGGCTAGATGAAAAACTGTTTTTT.

The V gene is TRBV6-5, the J gene TRBJ1-5; 9 nucleotides align to TRBD1. This CDR3 is 15 amino acids long. V gave up 5 bases and J gave up 2 bases; unmatched junction bases: 4. Germline V gene sequence: CDR1 MNHEY, CDR2 SVGAGI. The CDR3 nucleotides are TGTGCCAGCAGTACAGGGGGCTGGGGCAATCAGCCCCAGCATTTT. Translated, it gives CASSTGGWGNQPQHF.

The chain couples TRBV4-1 to TRBJ1-2; D gene unclear. Trimming stripped 3 bases from V and 0 bases from J, with 20 bases between. This CDR3 contains 18 residues. Germline CDR1 is MGHRA and CDR2 is YSYEKL. CDR3 amino acids: CASSQSQEVQPANYGYTF. In DNA, the CDR3 is TGCGCCAGCAGCCAGTCCCAGGAGGTGCAGCCAGCTAACTATGGCTACACCTTC.

Regarding this clone: Additional DNA sequences in this sample encode the identical CDR3. The CDR3 reads CASSTGQTYGYTF. In DNA, the CDR3 is TGCGCCAGCAGCACGGGACAGACCTATGGCTACACCTTC. The gene calls are TRBV5-1 and TRBJ1-2, with 7 bases aligning to TRBD1. The CDR3 length is 13 residues. V dropped 4 bases and J dropped 4; count of bases not matched to a gene: 4. Looked up from germline, CDR1 is SGHRS and CDR2 is YFSETQ.

This clone was counted once. The V gene is TRBV11-2, the J gene TRBJ2-3; 9 bases agree with TRBD2. CDR3 length: 14 amino acids. V shed 7 bases, J shed 1 base, and the junction held 3 bases outside the gene matches. The germline V gene encodes CDR1 SGHAT and CDR2 FQNNGV. This CDR3 reads CASKVAGGTDTQYF. DNA for the CDR3: TGTGCCAGCAAGGTAGCGGGGGGCACAGATACGCAGTATTTT.

The rearrangement uses TRBV14 and TRBJ1-3; TRBD1 might be the D (5 bases). Germline V gene lookup returns CDR1 SGHDN and CDR2 FVKESK. Trimming took off 3 bases at V and 0 bases at J, with 12 bases between the two ends. The CDR3 runs to 16 residues. The CDR3 DNA reads as TGTGCCAGCAGCCAGCTAGGACATCTCTCTGGAAACACCATATATTTT. This sequence encodes CASSQLGHLSGNTIYF.